A single sample is the source of the 9 T cell receptor beta chains below, sequenced in a study of T cell repertoires in cytomegalovirus infection. TCRdb reanalysed the reads using MiXCR and keeps one entry per CDR3 protein. The table lists about 130,000 distinct CDR3 sequences, 7% to 9.5% of them singletons. Sequencing was performed on PBMCs. These receptors were collected from a human donor in good health (CMV status not recorded). Some clones in this sample may be carry-over from other donors' samples.

The rearrangement uses TRBV2 and TRBJ1-1, with D hard to call. The CDR3 has 15 residues. V dropped 6 bases and J dropped 1 base, with 15 bases sitting between them. Germline V gene lookup returns CDR1 SNHLY and CDR2 FYNNEI. The CDR3 sequence is CASRSPSGPNTEAFF. In nucleotides, the CDR3 is TGTGCCAGCAGATCCCCTTCTGGGCCGAACACTGAAGCTTTCTTT.

This clonotype appeared a few times. Because the CDR3's place on the DNA is in doubt, the DNA is left out and the CDR3 is given as listed by TCRdb. V gene TRBV12-3 or TRBV12-4 combines with J gene TRBJ1-6. The CDR3 is 16 amino acids long, termini counted. CDR3 in amino acids: CASSSSLSSYNSPLHF.

In this sample, this clonotype turned up many times. The V and J genes are TRBV4-1 and TRBJ1-4; the match to TRBD1 covers 8 bases. The germline gives CDR1 MGHRA, CDR2 YSYEKL. V trimming: 2 bases; J trimming: 0 bases; junction bases outside the gene matches: 8. The CDR3 covers 18 residues. The CDR3 DNA follows: TGCGCCAGCAGCCAAAGGGGACAGGTCGGAACAACTAATGAAAAACTGTTTTTT. This translates into CASSQRGQVGTTNEKLFF.

This clonotype has ten or more counts. V and J are TRBV18 and TRBJ1-5; tentatively, D is TRBD1 (5 bases). The CDR3 has 18 residues. V lost 2 bases to trimming and J lost 3 bases, with 20 bases between them. CDR1 is KGHSH and CDR2 is LQKENI in the germline V gene. For the CDR3, the DNA is TGTGCCAGCTCACCATTCCCATTGAGCGCAGGGTTCAATCAGCCCCAGCATTTT. Translated, it gives CASSPFPLSAGFNQPQHF.

Ten or more counts support this clonotype. The chain combines TRBV19 with TRBJ1-1; D ambiguous. Trimming removed 10 bases at V and 0 bases at J, with 18 bases between. This CDR3 contains 15 residues. The germline CDR1 and CDR2 sequences are LNHDA and SQIVND (reference sequence). This CDR3 is CATSPSMVLNTEAFF. The CDR3 DNA sequence: TGTGCCACTTCTCCCTCGATGGTCTTGAACACTGAAGCTTTCTTT.

This clonotype was counted at least ten times. The chain recombines TRBV7-2 with TRBJ2-3; D might be TRBD2 (6 bases). CDR3 length: 13 amino acids. Trimming shortened V by 6 bases and J by 2 bases, and 9 bases separated the two germline ends. Germline CDR1 is SGHTA and CDR2 is FQGNSA. The CDR3 sequence is CASSSDYTDTQYF. CDR3 bases: TGTGCCAGCAGTTCGGACTACACAGATACGCAGTATTTT.

The J gene is TRBJ2-3, the V gene TRBV12-3 or TRBV12-4; D tentatively reads TRBD1 or TRBD2 (5 bases each). The CDR3 length is 14 residues. Trimming left V 1 base short and J 5 bases short, with 10 bases between. For the CDR3, the DNA is TGTGCCAGCAGTTTAGGAGGGACGGTAGATACGCAGTATTTT. This codes for CASSLGGTVDTQYF.

This clonotype came up many times. V and J are TRBV7-3 and TRBJ2-7, with 7 bases matching TRBD2. With 5 bases clipped from V and 1 base from J, the junction kept 8 bases outside the gene matches. The germline gives CDR1 SGHTA, CDR2 FQGTGA. The CDR3 consists of 15 residues. In DNA form, the CDR3 reads TGTGCCAGCAGCCTCTTTCCAGCGGGGTCCTACGAGCAGTACTTC. Residues: CASSLFPAGSYEQYF.

V usage is TRBV20-1 and J usage is TRBJ2-2; D gene uncertain. Trimming took off 6 bases at V and 8 bases at J, with 16 bases between the two ends. This CDR3 spans 13 amino acids. CDR1 and CDR2 from the germline V gene are DFQATT and SNEGSKA (reference sequence). The CDR3 loop is CSAAETASGELFF. The CDR3 bases are TGCAGTGCCGCGGAGACGGCCAGTGGGGAGCTGTTTTTT.